Following are 18 T cell receptor beta chains from one sample sequenced in a study of T cells expressing NK-cell markers. TCRdb re-called the 5' RACE reads and catalogs CDR3 proteins one per entry, DNA excluded. This repertoire includes under 200,000 distinct CDR3 sequences. Sequences were obtained from blood T cells: a sorted CD56 or NKG2C T cell subset, CD4+ or CD8+ T cells, or bulk PBMC T cells (not recorded which). The receptors stem from a woman between 18 and 70 years old in good health.

The chain recombines TRBV6-2 or TRBV6-3 with TRBJ2-7; TCRdb returns TRBD1, unconfirmable since there is no DNA. The length of the CDR3 is 15 residues. CDR1 is MNHEY and CDR2 is SVGEGT in the germline V gene. This CDR3 reads CASSHRGDSSYEQYF.

J is TRBJ1-3 and V is TRBV20-1; TCRdb lists TRBD1, though no DNA is available to test this call. The CDR3 is 12 amino acids. Germline V gene sequence: CDR1 DFQATT, CDR2 SNEGSKA (reference sequence). This CDR3 reads CSASRVGNTIYF.

The V call is TRBV20-1, the J call TRBJ1-2; there is no DNA to check the TCRdb D call of TRBD1. The CDR3 spans 13 residues. Germline values: CDR1 DFQATT, CDR2 SNEGSKA (reference sequence). The CDR3 spells CSARPGQLYGYTF.

The J gene is TRBJ2-3, the V gene TRBV5-1. Looked up from germline, CDR1 is SGHRS and CDR2 is YFSETQ. The CDR3 length is 14 residues. The CDR3: CASSPVGSTDTQYF.

J is TRBJ1-2 and V is TRBV14; no DNA is available, so the TRBD1 call from TCRdb remains unchecked. Germline loops: CDR1 SGHDN, CDR2 FVKESK. The CDR3 has 13 residues. CDR3 in amino acids: CASSQAQGAGYTF.

This sequence joins TRBV7-9 and TRBJ1-1; TCRdb picks TRBD1, but there is no DNA to check that call. Germline V gene data show CDR1 as SEHNR and CDR2 as FQNEAQ (reference sequence). The CDR3 has 15 amino acids. CDR3 sequence reads: CASSPGSWEGTEAFF. The complete variable domain, with remaining parts taken from reference TRBV7-9 and TRBJ1-1, reads DTGVSQNPRHKITKRGQNVTFRCDPISEHNRLYWYRQTLGQGPEFLTYFQNEAQLEKSRLLSDRFSAERPKGSFSTLEIQRTEQGDSAMYLCASSPGSWEGTEAFFGQGTRLTVV.

This chain connects TRBV14 to TRBJ2-6; the TRBD1 assignment by TCRdb is unverifiable without DNA. The V gene's germline CDR1 is SGHDN and CDR2 FVKESK. This CDR3 is 18 amino acids long. CDR3: CASSQWQGSFSGANVLTF.

The genes are TRBV5-1 and TRBJ1-5; TCRdb returns TRBD1, unconfirmable since there is no DNA. In germline, CDR1 is SGHRS, CDR2 YFSETQ. The CDR3 consists of 16 residues. This chain's CDR3 is CASSLGLGQNNQPQHF.

This chain joins TRBV6-5 and TRBJ1-2; TCRdb's assignment of TRBD1 cannot be checked, as there is no DNA. Germline V CDR1 and CDR2: MNHEY, SVGAGI. There are 16 residues in the CDR3. CDR3 in amino acids: CASSYSIQQGNYGYTF.

This chain uses TRBV12-3 or TRBV12-4 with TRBJ2-1; absent DNA, TCRdb's TRBD2 call cannot be checked. The CDR3 has 14 residues. CDR3 in amino acids: CASSLLARHNEQFF.

The chain recombines TRBV5-1 with TRBJ2-1; the D gene TCRdb calls, TRBD1, cannot be checked with no DNA. The CDR3 contains 16 residues. The V gene's germline CDR1 is SGHRS and CDR2 YFSETQ. This chain's CDR3 is CASSWPGQGSNNEQFF.

CDR3 sequence reads: CASSFLTRSGRDYEQYF. This chain uses TRBV7-6 with TRBJ2-7; the TCRdb call, TRBD2, lacks DNA for checking. CDR1 and CDR2 (germline): SGHVS, FNYEAQ. The CDR3 runs to 17 residues.

The chain uses TRBV5-8 and TRBJ2-6. The germline V gene encodes CDR1 SGHTS and CDR2 YDEGEE. There are 16 residues in the CDR3. The CDR3 loop reads CASSKKGNIGANVLTF.

The rearrangement joins TRBV6-5 to TRBJ2-1. Germline V gene sequence: CDR1 MNHEY, CDR2 SVGAGI. The CDR3 has 12 amino acids. The CDR3 sequence: CASTSLRNEQFF.

This chain uses TRBV5-4 with TRBJ1-5. This CDR3 comprises 13 residues. The V gene's germline CDR1 is SGHNT and CDR2 YYREEE (reference sequence). The CDR3 loop reads CASSLPGRQPQHF.

V is TRBV7-3 and J is TRBJ1-1; checking the TCRdb D call of TRBD1 is not possible without DNA. The CDR3 has 15 amino acids. Germline CDR1 and CDR2: SGHTA and FQGTGA. The CDR3 sequence is CASSNLGQGNTEAFF.

The chain combines TRBV6-1 with TRBJ2-5; there is no DNA to check the TCRdb D call of TRBD2. CDR3 length equals 13 residues. Germline V lookup: CDR1 MNHNS, CDR2 SASEGT. CDR3: CASRLAGEETQYF.

The chain employs TRBV20-1 and TRBJ1-5; the D gene TCRdb calls, TRBD1, cannot be checked with no DNA. Germline V gene sequence: CDR1 DFQATT, CDR2 SNEGSKA (reference sequence). There are 16 residues in the CDR3. The CDR3 region is CSARARTGLNNQPQHF.